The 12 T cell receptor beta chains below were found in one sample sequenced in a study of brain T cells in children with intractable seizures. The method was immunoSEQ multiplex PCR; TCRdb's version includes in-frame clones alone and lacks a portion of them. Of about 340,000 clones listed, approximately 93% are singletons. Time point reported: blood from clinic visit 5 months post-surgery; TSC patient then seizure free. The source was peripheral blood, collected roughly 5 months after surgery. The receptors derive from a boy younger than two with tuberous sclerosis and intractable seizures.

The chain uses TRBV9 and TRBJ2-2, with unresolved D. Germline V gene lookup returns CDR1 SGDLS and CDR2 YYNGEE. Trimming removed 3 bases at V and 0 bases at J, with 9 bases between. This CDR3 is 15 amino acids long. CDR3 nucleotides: TGTGCCAGCAGCGCGTCCCAGACGAACACCGGGGAGCTGTTTTTT. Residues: CASSASQTNTGELFF.

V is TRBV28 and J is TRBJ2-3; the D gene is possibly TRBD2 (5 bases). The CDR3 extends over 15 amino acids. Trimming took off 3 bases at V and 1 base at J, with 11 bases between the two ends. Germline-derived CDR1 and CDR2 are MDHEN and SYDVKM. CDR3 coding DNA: TGTGCCAGCAGTTTCGGAGCGGAGGGCACAGATACGCAGTATTTT. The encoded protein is CASSFGAEGTDTQYF.

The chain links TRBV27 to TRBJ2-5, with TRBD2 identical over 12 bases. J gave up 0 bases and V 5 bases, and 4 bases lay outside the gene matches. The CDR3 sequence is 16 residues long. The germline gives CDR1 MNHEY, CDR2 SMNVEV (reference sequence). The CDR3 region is CASSRLAGVDQETQYF. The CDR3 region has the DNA TGTGCCAGCAGTAGACTAGCGGGGGTAGACCAAGAGACCCAGTACTTC.

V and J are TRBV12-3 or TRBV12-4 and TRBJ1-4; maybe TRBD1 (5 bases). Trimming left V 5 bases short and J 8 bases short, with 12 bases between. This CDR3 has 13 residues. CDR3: CASSPDKEEKLFF. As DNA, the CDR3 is TGTGCCAGCAGTCCGGACAAAGAGGAAAAACTGTTTTTT.

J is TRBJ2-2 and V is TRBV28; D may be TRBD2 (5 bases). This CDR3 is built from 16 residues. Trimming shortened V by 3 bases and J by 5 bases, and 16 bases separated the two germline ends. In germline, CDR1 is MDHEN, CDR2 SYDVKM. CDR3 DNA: TGTGCCAGCAGTTTGTCTTTCCCGGGGAGAACCGGGGAGCTGTTTTTT. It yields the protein CASSLSFPGRTGELFF.

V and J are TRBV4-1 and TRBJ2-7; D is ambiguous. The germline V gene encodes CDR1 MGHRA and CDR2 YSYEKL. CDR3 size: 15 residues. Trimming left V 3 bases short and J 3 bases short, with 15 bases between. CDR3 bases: TGCGCCAGCAGCCACCCGACAAACCGGGTCTACGAGCAGTACTTC. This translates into CASSHPTNRVYEQYF.

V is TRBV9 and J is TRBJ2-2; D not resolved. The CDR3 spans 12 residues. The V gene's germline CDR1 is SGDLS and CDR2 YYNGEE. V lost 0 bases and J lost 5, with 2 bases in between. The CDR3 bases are TGTGCCAGCAGCGTAGCAACCGGGGAGCTGTTTTTT. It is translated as CASSVATGELFF.

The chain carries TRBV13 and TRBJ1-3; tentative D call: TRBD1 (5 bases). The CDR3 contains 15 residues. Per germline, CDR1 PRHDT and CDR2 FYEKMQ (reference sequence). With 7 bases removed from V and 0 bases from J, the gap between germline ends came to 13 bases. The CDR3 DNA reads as TGTGCCAGCACCTCTAGGGGTAACTCTGGAAACACCATATATTTT. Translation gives CASTSRGNSGNTIYF.

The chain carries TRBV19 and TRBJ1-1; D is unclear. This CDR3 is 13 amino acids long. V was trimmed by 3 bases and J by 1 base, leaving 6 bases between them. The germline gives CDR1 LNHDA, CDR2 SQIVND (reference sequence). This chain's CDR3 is CASSMWENTEAFF. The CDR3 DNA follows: TGTGCCAGTAGTATGTGGGAGAACACTGAAGCTTTCTTT.

This CDR3 is CASRASGGDTDTQYF. DNA for the CDR3: TGCGCCAGCAGGGCCAGCGGGGGTGACACAGATACGCAGTATTTT. This sequence joins TRBV4-1 and TRBJ2-3; 8 positions agree with TRBD2. Trimming removed 6 bases from V and 2 bases from J; junction bases left unmatched: 7. The germline V gene has CDR1 MGHRA and CDR2 YSYEKL. The CDR3 covers 15 residues.

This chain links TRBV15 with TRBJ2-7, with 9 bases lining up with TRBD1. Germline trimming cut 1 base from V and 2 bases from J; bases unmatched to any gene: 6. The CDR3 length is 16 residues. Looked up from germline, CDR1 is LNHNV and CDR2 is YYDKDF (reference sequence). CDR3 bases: TGTGCCACCAGCAGAGGGTTACAGGGGGCCACCTACGAGCAGTACTTC. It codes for CATSRGLQGATYEQYF.

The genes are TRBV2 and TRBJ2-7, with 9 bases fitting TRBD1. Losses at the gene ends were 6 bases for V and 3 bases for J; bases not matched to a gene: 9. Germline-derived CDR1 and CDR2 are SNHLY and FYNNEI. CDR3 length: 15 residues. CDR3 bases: TGTGCCAGCAGGACCTACAGGGGGCGATTCTACGAGCAGTACTTC. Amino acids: CASRTYRGRFYEQYF.